Listed here are 9 T cell receptor beta chains from one sample, sequenced in a study of early T cells in non-severe SARS-CoV-2 infection. One entry per CDR3 protein results from TCRdb running MiXCR on the 5' RACE reads. The data show around 29,000 distinct CDR3 sequences, approximately 5.2% seen once. Sequencing input: whole blood. Receptor source: an adult who was a healthcare worker with PCR-confirmed SARS-CoV-2 infection or an uninfected control (not recorded which).

The CDR3 nucleotides are TGTGCCAGCAGTTTCTGGGACGGGGCCTACGAGCAGTACTTC. Its protein is CASSFWDGAYEQYF. This chain uses TRBV28 with TRBJ2-7, with D perhaps matching TRBD1 or TRBD2 (5 bases each). V dropped 3 bases and J dropped 2 bases, with 11 bases sitting between them. The CDR3 is 14 amino acids. From germline, CDR1 is MDHEN and CDR2 SYDVKM.

This clonotype was recorded a few times. The gene calls are TRBV7-9 and TRBJ1-1; 7 positions match TRBD1. Germline CDR1 reads SEHNR; CDR2 reads FQNEAQ (reference sequence). The CDR3 consists of 15 residues. V lost 5 bases and J lost 0; bases outside the gene matches: 6. The CDR3 protein is CASSPPGTVNTEAFF. The CDR3 bases are TGTGCCAGCAGCCCCCCCGGGACAGTGAACACTGAAGCTTTCTTT.

This clonotype was found many times. At one end the junction does not follow the germline gene, possibly because of a read error. CDR3 sequence reads: CASSASHEQYF. As DNA, the CDR3 is TGTGCCAGCAGCGCCTCCCACGAGCAGTACTTC. The V call is TRBV7-2, the J call TRBJ2-7; no firm D call. Germline CDR1 is SGHTA and CDR2 is FQGNSA. CDR3 length equals 11 residues.

This clonotype was observed many times. This sequence joins TRBV30 and TRBJ2-5; no clear D gene. This CDR3 comprises 15 residues. Germline V gene sequence: CDR1 GTSNPN, CDR2 SVGIG (reference sequence). Trimming took 5 bases from V and 4 from J, leaving 20 bases between them. In DNA form, the CDR3 reads TGTGCCTGGGACCACCGGACGGAGAATCGAGAGACCCAGTACTTC. Translation gives CAWDHRTENRETQYF.

This clonotype was recorded a few times. This chain connects TRBV19 to TRBJ2-3; no firm D call. CDR3 size: 13 residues. Germline lookup yields CDR1 LNHDA and CDR2 SQIVND (reference sequence). V lost 4 bases, J lost 6 bases, and 11 bases lay in between. CDR3 sequence: CASSKDLADTQYF. CDR3 bases: TGTGCCAGTAGTAAGGACCTCGCGGATACGCAGTATTTT.

This clonotype was counted ten times or more. V is TRBV7-6 and J is TRBJ2-3; no clear D. The length of the CDR3 is 17 residues. V was cut by 4 bases and J by 6 bases, with 23 bases left in between. CDR1 is SGHVS and CDR2 is FNYEAQ in the germline V gene. The CDR3 spells CASSSSLGGLTSDTQYF. In nucleotides, the CDR3 is TGTGCCAGCAGCTCCTCCCTGGGTGGGTTGACTTCGGATACGCAGTATTTT. Complete variable domain (other parts from reference TRBV7-6 and TRBJ2-3): GAGVSQSPRYKVTKRGQDVALRCDPISGHVSLYWYRQALGQGPEFLTYFNYEAQQDKSGLPNDRFSAERPEGSISTLTIQRTEQRDSAMYRCASSSSLGGLTSDTQYFGPGTRLTVL.

V and J are TRBV18 and TRBJ1-2; no clear D. V lost 3 bases to trimming and J lost 1 base, with 6 bases between them. The CDR3 covers 13 residues. Germline loops: CDR1 KGHSH, CDR2 LQKENI. CDR3 DNA sequence: TGTGCCAGCTCACCTGACGGTAACTATGGCTACACCTTC. This codes for CASSPDGNYGYTF.

This clonotype was recorded many times. The CDR3 DNA sequence: TGTGCCACCAGGATTACAGGGGACACTGAAGCTTTCTTT. Protein sequence: CATRITGDTEAFF. The chain is built from TRBV15 and TRBJ1-1, with TRBD1 matching over 7 bases. V lost 6 bases, J lost 3 bases, and 4 bases stayed unmatched. Germline V gene lookup returns CDR1 LNHNV and CDR2 YYDKDF (reference sequence). The CDR3 is made up of 13 amino acids.

This clonotype has at least ten counts. V and J are TRBV24-1 and TRBJ1-1; TRBD1 is a possible D gene (5 bases). V was shortened by 3 bases and J by 10 bases, with 11 bases between the two germline ends. Germline V lookup: CDR1 KGHDR, CDR2 SFDVKD. The CDR3 runs to 12 residues. The CDR3 loop reads CATSDGRGVAFF. The DNA of the CDR3 is TGTGCCACCAGTGATGGCCGGGGGGTAGCTTTCTTT.